This T cell receptor beta chain was found in a study of vaccination and CD4 T cells after COVID-19. For the study at large: The study collected post-vaccine samples a median roughly 75 days after dose two, with a range of 14 to 241. A few convalescent patients were sampled post-vaccination (at day 14 and at days 161 to 241).

TCRdb reprocessed the PCR reads with MiXCR, giving one entry per CDR3 protein. The sample contains about 40,000 distinct CDR3 sequences, around 33% of which appear only once. The study's findings and limits: Nearly all convalescent vaccine-specific clones, 304 of 307, recognized only SARS-CoV-2 spike.

Time point meaning: late sampling 161 to 241 days after vaccination in a few convalescent patients. As regards this clonotype: Its specificity is unknown.

The V gene's germline CDR1 is MDHEN and CDR2 SYDVKM. This CDR3 has 15 amino acids. Trimming stripped 6 bases from V and 5 bases from J, with 19 bases between. This rearrangement joins TRBV28 to TRBJ2-5; the D gene could be TRBD1 or TRBD2 (5 bases each). The TCR sequence derives from a human donor who had recovered from COVID-19. The sample consisted of CD4+ T cells from blood, taken about 7 months after SARS-CoV-2 vaccination. The chain's CDR3 is CASRTPGPKGETQYF. CDR3 in DNA: TGTGCCAGCAGAACTCCGGGACCCAAGGGGGAGACCCAGTACTTC.